This T cell receptor beta chain was sequenced during a study of blood T cell repertoires in COVID-19. On the study more broadly: COVID-19 samples from acute and convalescent phases originated in the United States, Italy and Spain. PBMCs, B-cell-depleted T cells, or T cells were the source of the cDNA or gDNA that made up the material.

Trimming removed 3 bases from V and 0 bases from J; junction bases left unmatched: 1. Germline V gene data show CDR1 as LGHDT and CDR2 as YNNKEL (reference sequence). The CDR3 is 15 amino acids. As regards this clone: Other DNA sequences in this specimen translate into the identical CDR3.

In the original analysis: Scientists estimated how many nucleated cells there were by amplifying reference gene primers. Measured with immunoSEQ multiplex PCR; TCRdb has only the in-frame clones, and not every one. The D gene and trimming were derived from the DNA, and the V and J assignments and clone size from that table. This repertoire shows 110,000 to 150,000 clones, around three quarters found once; its top ten account for 10% to 15%. Sequenced: peripheral blood. The chain uses TRBV3-1 (or the pseudogene TRBV3-2) and TRBJ1-5; 8 bases map to TRBD1. The clonotype originates from an older man with acute or convalescent COVID-19. CDR3 nucleotides: TGTGCCAGCAGCCAGGGACAGGATAGCAATCAGCCCCAGCATTTT. Amino acids: CASSQGQDSNQPQHF.